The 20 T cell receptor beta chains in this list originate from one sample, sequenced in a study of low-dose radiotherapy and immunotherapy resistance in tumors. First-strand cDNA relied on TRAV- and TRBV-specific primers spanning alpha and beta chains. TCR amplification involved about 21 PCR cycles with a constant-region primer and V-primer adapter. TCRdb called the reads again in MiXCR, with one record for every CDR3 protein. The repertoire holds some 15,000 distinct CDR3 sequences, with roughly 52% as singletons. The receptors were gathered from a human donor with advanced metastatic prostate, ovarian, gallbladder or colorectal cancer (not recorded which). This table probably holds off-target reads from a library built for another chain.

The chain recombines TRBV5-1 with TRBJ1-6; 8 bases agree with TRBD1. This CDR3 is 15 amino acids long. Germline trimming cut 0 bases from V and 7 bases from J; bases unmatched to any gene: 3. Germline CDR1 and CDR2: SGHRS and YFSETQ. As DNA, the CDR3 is TGCGCCAGCAGCTTGGGTCAGGGGGCGAATTCACCCCTCCACTTT. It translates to CASSLGQGANSPLHF.

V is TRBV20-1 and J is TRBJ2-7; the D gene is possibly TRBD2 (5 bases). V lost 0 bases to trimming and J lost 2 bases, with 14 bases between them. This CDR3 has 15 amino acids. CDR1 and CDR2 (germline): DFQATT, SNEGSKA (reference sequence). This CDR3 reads CSARDSLASAYEQYF. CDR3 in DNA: TGCAGTGCTAGAGATAGCCTAGCTTCCGCCTACGAGCAGTACTTC.

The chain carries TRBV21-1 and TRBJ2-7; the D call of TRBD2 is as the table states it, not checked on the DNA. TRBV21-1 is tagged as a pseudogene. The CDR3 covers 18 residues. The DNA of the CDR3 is TGTGCCAGCGGACAAATCAACTTAATGCGGGAGGCTACGCACGAGCAGTACTTC. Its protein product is CASGQINLMREATHEQYF.

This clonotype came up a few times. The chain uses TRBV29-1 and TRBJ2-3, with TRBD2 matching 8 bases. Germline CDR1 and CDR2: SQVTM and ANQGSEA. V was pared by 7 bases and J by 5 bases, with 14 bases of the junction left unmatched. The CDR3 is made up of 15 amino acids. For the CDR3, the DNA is TGCAGCGCTGGGGGCGGGGGGCGTGCGGTAGATACGCAGTATTTT. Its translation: CSAGGGGRAVDTQYF.

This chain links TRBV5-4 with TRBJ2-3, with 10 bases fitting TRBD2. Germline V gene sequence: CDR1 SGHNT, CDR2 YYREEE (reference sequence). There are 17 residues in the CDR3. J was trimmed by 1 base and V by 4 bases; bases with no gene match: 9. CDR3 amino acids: CASSRRTSGGGTDTQYF. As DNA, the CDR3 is TGTGCCAGCAGCCGACGGACTAGCGGAGGAGGCACAGATACGCAGTATTTT.

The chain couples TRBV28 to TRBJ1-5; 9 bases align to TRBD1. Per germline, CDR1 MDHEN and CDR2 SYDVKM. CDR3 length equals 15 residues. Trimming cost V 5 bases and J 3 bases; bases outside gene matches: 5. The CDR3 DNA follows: TGTGCCAGCAGTGGGACAGGGTGGGCCAATCAGCCCCAGCATTTT. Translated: CASSGTGWANQPQHF.

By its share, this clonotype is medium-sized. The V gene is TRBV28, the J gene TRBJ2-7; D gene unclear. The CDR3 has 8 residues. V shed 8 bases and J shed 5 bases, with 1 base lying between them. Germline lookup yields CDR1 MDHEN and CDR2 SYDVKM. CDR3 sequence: CASHEQYF. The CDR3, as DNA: TGTGCCAGCCACGAGCAGTACTTC.

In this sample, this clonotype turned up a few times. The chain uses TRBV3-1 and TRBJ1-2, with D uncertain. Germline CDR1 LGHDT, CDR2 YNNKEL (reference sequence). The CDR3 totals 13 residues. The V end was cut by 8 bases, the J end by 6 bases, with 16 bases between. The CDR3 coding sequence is TGTGCCAGCCATGGCGGGCTAACCGATGGCTACACCTTC. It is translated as CASHGGLTDGYTF.

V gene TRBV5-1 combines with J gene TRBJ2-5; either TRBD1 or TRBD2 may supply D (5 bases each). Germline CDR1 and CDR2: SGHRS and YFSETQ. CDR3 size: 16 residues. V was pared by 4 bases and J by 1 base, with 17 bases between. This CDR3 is CASSRGQGWVQETQYF. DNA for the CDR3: TGCGCCAGCAGCCGCGGGCAGGGTTGGGTCCAAGAGACCCAGTACTTC.

CDR3 sequence reads: CASSSLRDRGRRNTGELFF. DNA of the CDR3: TGCGCCAGCAGCTCCCTGCGGGACAGGGGGCGGAGGAACACCGGGGAGCTGTTTTTT. The chain employs TRBV5-1 and TRBJ2-2, with 12 nucleotides matching TRBD1. J lost 1 base, V lost 3 bases, and 10 bases had no gene match. Germline CDR1 reads SGHRS; CDR2 reads YFSETQ. This CDR3 comprises 19 residues. Combining the CDR3 with reference TRBV5-1 and TRBJ2-2 gives the whole variable domain KAGVTQTPRYLIKTRGQQVTLSCSPISGHRSVSWYQQTPGQGLQFLFEYFSETQRNKGNFPGRFSGRQFSNSRSEMNVSTLELGDSALYLCASSSLRDRGRRNTGELFFGEGSRLTVL.

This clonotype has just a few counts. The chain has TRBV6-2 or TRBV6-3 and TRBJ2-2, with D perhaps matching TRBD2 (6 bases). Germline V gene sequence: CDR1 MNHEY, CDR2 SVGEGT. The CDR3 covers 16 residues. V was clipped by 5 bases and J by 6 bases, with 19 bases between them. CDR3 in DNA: TGTGCCAGCAGTGAACCCGCCACGGGGGTCGCCGGGGAGCTGTTTTTT. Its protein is CASSEPATGVAGELFF.

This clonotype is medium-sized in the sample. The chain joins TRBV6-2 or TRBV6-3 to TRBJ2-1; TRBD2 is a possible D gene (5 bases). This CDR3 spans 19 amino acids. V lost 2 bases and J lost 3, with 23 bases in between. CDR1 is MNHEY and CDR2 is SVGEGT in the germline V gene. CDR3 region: CASSYGGFGSGPGYNEQFF. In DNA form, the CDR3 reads TGTGCCAGCAGTTACGGTGGATTTGGGAGCGGCCCAGGCTACAATGAGCAGTTCTTC.

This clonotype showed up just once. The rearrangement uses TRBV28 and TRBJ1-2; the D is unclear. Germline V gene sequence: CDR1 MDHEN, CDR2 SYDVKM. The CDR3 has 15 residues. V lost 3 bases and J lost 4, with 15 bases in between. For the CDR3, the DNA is TGTGCCAGCAGTTTCAGGCCAGGAGACCTCTATGGCTACACCTTC. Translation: CASSFRPGDLYGYTF.

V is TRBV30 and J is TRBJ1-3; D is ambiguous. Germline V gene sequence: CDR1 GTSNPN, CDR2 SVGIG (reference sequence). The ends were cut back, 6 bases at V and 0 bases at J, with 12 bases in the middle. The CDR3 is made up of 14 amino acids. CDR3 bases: TGTGCCTGCCAACGCTTAGACTCTGGAAACACCATATATTTT. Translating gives CACQRLDSGNTIYF.

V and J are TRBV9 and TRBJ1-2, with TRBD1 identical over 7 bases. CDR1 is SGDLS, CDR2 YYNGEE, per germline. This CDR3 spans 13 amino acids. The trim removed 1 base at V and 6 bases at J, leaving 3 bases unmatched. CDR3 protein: CASSVNQGDGYTF. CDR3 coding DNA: TGTGCCAGCAGCGTAAACCAGGGGGATGGCTACACCTTC.

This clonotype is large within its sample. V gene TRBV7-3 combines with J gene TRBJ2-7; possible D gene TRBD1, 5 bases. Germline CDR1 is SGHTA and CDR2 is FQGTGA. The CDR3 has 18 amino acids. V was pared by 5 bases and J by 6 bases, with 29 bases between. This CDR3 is CASSPRRQGEFPPLEQYF. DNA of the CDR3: TGTGCCAGCAGCCCACGGCGGCAGGGCGAGTTTCCCCCTCTCGAGCAGTACTTC.

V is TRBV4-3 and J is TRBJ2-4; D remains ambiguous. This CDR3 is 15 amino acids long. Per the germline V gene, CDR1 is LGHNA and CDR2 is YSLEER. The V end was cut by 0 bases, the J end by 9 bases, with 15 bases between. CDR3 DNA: TGCGCCAGCAGCCAAGATGGAACAGTGTACGCCATTCAGTACTTC. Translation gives CASSQDGTVYAIQYF.

In nucleotides, the CDR3 is TGTGCCAGCAGTCCGGGGGGAACTCACTACGAGCAGTACTTC. It is translated as CASSPGGTHYEQYF. The chain carries TRBV6-6 and TRBJ2-7; 7 bases are a match to TRBD2. Germline V gene sequence: CDR1 MNHNY, CDR2 SVGAGI (reference sequence). Trimming cost V 5 bases and J 3 bases; bases outside gene matches: 7. This CDR3 contains 14 residues.

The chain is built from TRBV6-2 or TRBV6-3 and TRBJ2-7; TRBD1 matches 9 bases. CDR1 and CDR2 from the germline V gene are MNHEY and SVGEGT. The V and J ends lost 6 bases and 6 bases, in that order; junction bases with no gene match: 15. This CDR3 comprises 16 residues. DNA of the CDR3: TGTGCCAGCAGATCTACACGACAGGGGGTATATCTCGAGCAGTACTTC. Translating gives CASRSTRQGVYLEQYF.

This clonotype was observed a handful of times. The chain's CDR3 is CASTPGGRDEQFF. In DNA form, the CDR3 reads TGTGCCAGCACCCCGGGAGGGAGGGATGAGCAGTTCTTC. The chain links TRBV28 to TRBJ2-1, with 8 bases fitting TRBD2. CDR3 length: 13 residues. The germline V gene has CDR1 MDHEN and CDR2 SYDVKM. V was pared by 7 bases and J by 8 bases, with 7 bases of the junction left unmatched. Full variable domain (rest looked up from reference TRBV28 and TRBJ2-1): DVKVTQSSRYLVKRTGEKVFLECVQDMDHENMFWYRQDPGLGLRLIYFSYDVKMKEKGDIPEGYSVSREKKERFSLILESASTNQTSMYLCASTPGGRDEQFFGPGTRLTVL.